The rows below give T cell receptor beta chains drawn from one sample of a study of a mutant IDH1 vaccine in newly diagnosed glioma. These receptors are not linked to any known antigen. Assay used: immunoSEQ multiplex PCR; TCRdb lists only in-frame clones, some missing. Among tens of thousands of clones listed, 75% were seen once. The sequencing here drew on PBMCs, taken from a glioma patient whose treatment included an IDH1 peptide vaccine. These receptors were collected from a man in his fifties with glioma. The CDR3 runs from the conserved cysteine through the conserved F or W. Fields, in order: clone size, J gene, D gene, V gene, CDR3 protein, CDR3 DNA. The D gene is left open where the match is weak. Clone size is shown for a subset of rows, as once, few, many or a class of expanded clone.

abundance: once; j_gene: TRBJ1-5; d_gene: -; v_gene: TRBV4-2; CDR3aa: CASSQDLGSYQPQHF; CDR3nt: TGTGCCAGCAGCCAAGATCTTGGTAGTTATCAGCCCCAGCATTTT
abundance: -; j_gene: TRBJ1-4; d_gene: -; v_gene: TRBV30; CDR3aa: CACRLARGEKLFF; CDR3nt: TGTGCCTGTCGCTTGGCGAGGGGTGAAAAACTGTTTTTT
abundance: once; j_gene: TRBJ2-7; d_gene: -; v_gene: TRBV2; CDR3aa: CASSDDTPRKQYF; CDR3nt: TGTGCCAGCAGTGATGATACACCTCGGAAGCAGTACTTC
abundance: few; j_gene: TRBJ1-1; d_gene: TRBD1; v_gene: TRBV25-1; CDR3aa: CASSEGDRRAFF; CDR3nt: TGTGCCAGCAGTGAGGGGGACAGGCGGGCTTTCTTT
abundance: -; j_gene: TRBJ2-1; d_gene: -; v_gene: TRBV6-4; CDR3aa: CASSDEPRGSNEQFF; CDR3nt: TGTGCCAGCAGTGATGAGCCGAGAGGGAGCAATGAGCAGTTCTTC
abundance: few; j_gene: TRBJ1-2; d_gene: -; v_gene: TRBV27; CDR3aa: CASSLSSTLYGYTF; CDR3nt: TGTGCCAGCAGTTTATCCTCAACCCTATATGGCTACACCTTC
abundance: once; j_gene: TRBJ1-2; d_gene: TRBD1; v_gene: TRBV27; CDR3aa: CASSFRLQQGGYTF; CDR3nt: TGTGCCAGCAGTTTCAGGTTGCAACAGGGGGGTTACACCTTC
abundance: few; j_gene: TRBJ1-1; d_gene: -; v_gene: TRBV7-3; CDR3aa: CASSLGSGAYTEAFF; CDR3nt: TGTGCCAGCAGCTTGGGGTCTGGGGCGTACACTGAAGCTTTCTTT
abundance: -; j_gene: TRBJ2-7; d_gene: TRBD1; v_gene: TRBV10-3; CDR3aa: CAIQSRDSSYEQYF; CDR3nt: TGTGCCATCCAGAGCCGGGACAGCTCCTACGAGCAGTACTTC
abundance: few; j_gene: TRBJ1-5; d_gene: TRBD1; v_gene: TRBV10-3; CDR3aa: CAISESIGTANNQPQHF; CDR3nt: TGTGCCATCAGTGAGTCTATCGGGACAGCGAACAATCAGCCCCAGCATTTT
abundance: -; j_gene: TRBJ2-7; d_gene: TRBD2; v_gene: TRBV9; CDR3aa: CASSVATGLAGGEQYF; CDR3nt: TGTGCCAGCAGCGTAGCTACCGGGCTAGCGGGGGGTGAGCAGTACTTC
abundance: -; j_gene: TRBJ2-6; d_gene: -; v_gene: TRBV4-1; CDR3aa: CASSQTGSGANVLTF; CDR3nt: TGCGCCAGCAGCCAAACCGGCTCTGGGGCCAACGTCCTGACTTTC
abundance: -; j_gene: TRBJ1-2; d_gene: -; v_gene: TRBV6-5; CDR3aa: CASSRSGVGYGYTF; CDR3nt: TGTGCCAGCAGTCGGAGTGGGGTTGGCTATGGCTACACCTTC
abundance: -; j_gene: TRBJ1-1; d_gene: -; v_gene: TRBV5-8; CDR3aa: CASSLLNTEAFF; CDR3nt: TGTGCCAGCAGCTTGTTGAACACTGAAGCTTTCTTT
abundance: -; j_gene: TRBJ2-1; d_gene: TRBD1; v_gene: TRBV27; CDR3aa: CASRGDSNFEQFF; CDR3nt: TGTGCCAGCAGGGGGGACAGCAACTTTGAGCAGTTCTTC
abundance: -; j_gene: TRBJ1-1; d_gene: -; v_gene: TRBV10-3; CDR3aa: CAIGRDTVPAEAFF; CDR3nt: TGTGCCATCGGGAGGGATACGGTTCCTGCTGAAGCTTTCTTT
abundance: -; j_gene: TRBJ2-1; d_gene: -; v_gene: TRBV30; CDR3aa: CASKESYNEQFF; CDR3nt: TGTGCCTCCAAAGAGAGCTACAATGAGCAGTTCTTC
abundance: -; j_gene: TRBJ1-2; d_gene: TRBD1; v_gene: TRBV6-6; CDR3aa: CASSYILQGMDGYTF; CDR3nt: TGTGCCAGCAGTTACATACTACAGGGGATGGATGGCTACACCTTC
abundance: -; j_gene: TRBJ2-5; d_gene: -; v_gene: TRBV4-3; CDR3aa: CASSQSTATQETQYF; CDR3nt: TGCGCCAGCAGCCAGTCGACTGCAACTCAAGAGACCCAGTACTTC
abundance: -; j_gene: TRBJ1-2; d_gene: -; v_gene: TRBV5-1; CDR3aa: CASSLDRDYGYTF; CDR3nt: TGCGCCAGCAGCTTGGACAGGGACTATGGCTACACCTTC
abundance: -; j_gene: TRBJ2-3; d_gene: -; v_gene: TRBV5-4; CDR3aa: CASSPGTLGDTQYF; CDR3nt: TGTGCCAGCAGCCCGGGGACTTTAGGAGATACGCAGTATTTT
abundance: -; j_gene: TRBJ1-5; d_gene: TRBD1; v_gene: TRBV5-1; CDR3aa: CASSPGTGFNQPQHF; CDR3nt: TGCGCCAGCAGCCCTGGGACAGGCTTCAATCAGCCCCAGCATTTT
abundance: -; j_gene: TRBJ2-2; d_gene: -; v_gene: TRBV6-1; CDR3aa: CASSLSRNTGELFF; CDR3nt: TGTGCCAGCAGTCTTTCAAGGAACACCGGGGAGCTGTTTTTT
abundance: -; j_gene: TRBJ1-1; d_gene: TRBD1; v_gene: TRBV6-6; CDR3aa: CASSWGDRLNTEAFF; CDR3nt: TGTGCCAGCAGTTGGGGGGACAGACTGAACACTGAAGCTTTCTTT
abundance: -; j_gene: TRBJ2-1; d_gene: -; v_gene: TRBV5-4; CDR3aa: CASSLQGNEQFF; CDR3nt: TGTGCCAGCAGCTTGCAGGGCAATGAGCAGTTCTTC
abundance: -; j_gene: TRBJ1-2; d_gene: TRBD1; v_gene: TRBV11-1; CDR3aa: CASSRAGTVYGYTF; CDR3nt: TGTGCCAGCAGCCGGGCCGGGACAGTCTATGGCTACACCTTC
abundance: -; j_gene: TRBJ2-7; d_gene: -; v_gene: TRBV7-9; CDR3aa: CASSFDHSPHYEQYF; CDR3nt: TGTGCCAGCAGCTTCGACCACAGCCCACACTACGAGCAGTACTTC
abundance: few; j_gene: TRBJ1-5; d_gene: TRBD1; v_gene: TRBV30; CDR3aa: CAWGDSSNQPQHF; CDR3nt: TGTGCCTGGGGGGACAGTAGCAATCAGCCCCAGCATTTT
abundance: -; j_gene: TRBJ1-2; d_gene: TRBD1; v_gene: TRBV5-1; CDR3aa: CASSLGQGVVGYTF; CDR3nt: TGCGCCAGCAGCTTGGGACAGGGGGTGGTTGGCTACACCTTC
abundance: -; j_gene: TRBJ2-5; d_gene: TRBD1; v_gene: TRBV10-3; CDR3aa: CAISWGQTSQETQYF; CDR3nt: TGTGCCATCAGTTGGGGACAGACTTCCCAAGAGACCCAGTACTTC
abundance: once; j_gene: TRBJ1-3; d_gene: -; v_gene: TRBV18; CDR3aa: CASSTRAAGYGNTIYF; CDR3nt: TGTGCCAGCTCTACCCGGGCCGCGGGCTACGGAAACACCATATATTTT
abundance: -; j_gene: TRBJ1-2; d_gene: -; v_gene: TRBV28; CDR3aa: CASSRDSYGYTF; CDR3nt: TGTGCCAGCAGTCGAGACTCTTATGGCTACACCTTC
abundance: -; j_gene: TRBJ1-6; d_gene: -; v_gene: TRBV5-6; CDR3aa: CASSLLRGGSPLHF; CDR3nt: TGTGCCAGCAGCCTGCTCAGGGGAGGGTCACCCCTCCACTTT
abundance: -; j_gene: TRBJ1-1; d_gene: -; v_gene: TRBV13; CDR3aa: CASSLRRQNTEAFF; CDR3nt: TGTGCCAGCAGCTTACGACGGCAGAACACTGAAGCTTTCTTT
abundance: few; j_gene: TRBJ1-1; d_gene: -; v_gene: TRBV18; CDR3aa: CASSLGVGNTEAFF; CDR3nt: TGTGCCAGCTCACTGGGGGTCGGGAACACTGAAGCTTTCTTT
abundance: few; j_gene: TRBJ2-1; d_gene: TRBD1; v_gene: TRBV19; CDR3aa: CASRDRTYNEQFF; CDR3nt: TGTGCCAGTCGGGACAGAACCTACAATGAGCAGTTCTTC
abundance: few; j_gene: TRBJ1-4; d_gene: -; v_gene: TRBV19; CDR3aa: CASKVRGAYEKLFF; CDR3nt: TGTGCCAGTAAAGTGCGGGGGGCGTACGAAAAACTGTTTTTT
abundance: -; j_gene: TRBJ1-1; d_gene: -; v_gene: TRBV19; CDR3aa: CASRHDSTEAFF; CDR3nt: TGTGCCAGTAGGCACGACAGTACTGAAGCTTTCTTT
abundance: medium-sized; j_gene: TRBJ1-4; d_gene: -; v_gene: TRBV20-1; CDR3aa: CSVHKNEKLFF; CDR3nt: TGCAGTGTCCACAAGAATGAAAAACTGTTTTTT
abundance: once; j_gene: TRBJ2-1; d_gene: TRBD2; v_gene: TRBV5-6; CDR3aa: CASSFRGLAGGYEQFF; CDR3nt: TGTGCCAGCAGCTTTAGGGGACTAGCGGGGGGTTATGAGCAGTTCTTC
abundance: -; j_gene: TRBJ1-1; d_gene: -; v_gene: TRBV6-5; CDR3aa: CASSSRGPGEAFF; CDR3nt: TGTGCCAGCAGCTCCCGAGGCCCGGGGGAAGCTTTCTTT
abundance: -; j_gene: TRBJ1-1; d_gene: -; v_gene: TRBV5-8; CDR3aa: CASSPQGKNTEAFF; CDR3nt: TGTGCCAGCAGCCCACAGGGAAAGAACACTGAAGCTTTCTTT
abundance: -; j_gene: TRBJ2-2; d_gene: -; v_gene: TRBV27; CDR3aa: CASSPQLGGNTGELFF; CDR3nt: TGTGCCAGCAGTCCGCAACTTGGGGGAAACACCGGGGAGCTGTTTTTT
abundance: -; j_gene: TRBJ1-4; d_gene: -; v_gene: TRBV7-2; CDR3aa: CASSLGGTNRDPNEKLFF; CDR3nt: TGTGCCAGCAGCTTAGGGGGAACCAACAGGGATCCTAATGAAAAACTGTTTTTT
abundance: once; j_gene: TRBJ1-2; d_gene: -; v_gene: TRBV25-1; CDR3aa: CASSAGRTSYGYTF; CDR3nt: TGTGCCAGCAGTGCCGGACGGACCTCCTATGGCTACACCTTC
abundance: -; j_gene: TRBJ1-2; d_gene: -; v_gene: TRBV30; CDR3aa: CAWSVHLTSNYGYTF; CDR3nt: TGTGCCTGGAGTGTACACCTAACATCTAACTATGGCTACACCTTC
abundance: -; j_gene: TRBJ2-5; d_gene: -; v_gene: TRBV29-1; CDR3aa: CSLGQETQYF; CDR3nt: TGCAGCCTAGGGCAAGAGACCCAGTACTTC
abundance: -; j_gene: TRBJ1-3; d_gene: TRBD1; v_gene: TRBV30; CDR3aa: CALDRGLSSSGNTIYF; CDR3nt: TGTGCACTGGACAGGGGGCTTTCCTCCTCTGGAAACACCATATATTTT